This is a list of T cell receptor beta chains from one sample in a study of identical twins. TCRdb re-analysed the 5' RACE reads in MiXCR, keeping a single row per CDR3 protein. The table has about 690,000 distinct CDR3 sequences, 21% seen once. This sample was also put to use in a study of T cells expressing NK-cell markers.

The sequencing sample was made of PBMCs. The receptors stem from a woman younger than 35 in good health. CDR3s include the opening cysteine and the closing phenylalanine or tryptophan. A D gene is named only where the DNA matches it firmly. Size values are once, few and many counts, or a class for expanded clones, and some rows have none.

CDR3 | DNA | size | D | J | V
CASSLPGKPYEQYF | TGTGCCAGCAGCTTACCGGGCAAGCCCTACGAGCAGTACTTC | few | NA | TRBJ2-7 | TRBV7-6
CSARGLTSAFF | TGCAGTGCTAGAGGGTTGACCTCGGCTTTCTTT | few | NA | TRBJ1-1 | TRBV20-1
CSAVPLYEQYF | TGCAGTGCGGTCCCCCTCTACGAGCAGTACTTC | many | NA | TRBJ2-7 | TRBV20-1
CASSLYVGTGINEQFF | TGTGCCAGCAGCTTATACGTTGGGACAGGGATCAATGAGCAGTTCTTC | few | TRBD1 | TRBJ2-1 | TRBV11-1
CSARPRGYEQYF | TGCAGTGCTAGGCCGCGAGGCTACGAGCAGTACTTC | few | NA | TRBJ2-7 | TRBV20-1
CASSLVGPPSYEQYF | TGCGCCAGCAGCTTAGTGGGACCCCCATCCTACGAGCAGTACTTC | few | NA | TRBJ2-7 | TRBV5-1
CASSQEFTWANQPQHF | TGCGCCAGCAGCCAAGAATTCACGTGGGCCAATCAGCCCCAGCATTTT | many | NA | TRBJ1-5 | TRBV4-3
CATSRARTDIPGYTF | TGTGCCACCAGCAGGGCCCGGACGGACATACCAGGCTACACCTTC | NA | NA | TRBJ1-2 | TRBV15
CASSYQGEQPQHF | TGTGCCAGCAGTTATCAAGGCGAACAGCCCCAGCATTTT | NA | NA | TRBJ1-5 | TRBV6-5
CSARDAGKETQYF | TGCAGTGCTAGAGATGCAGGGAAGGAGACCCAGTACTTC | NA | NA | TRBJ2-5 | TRBV20-1
CSARVAGSSYNEQFF | TGCAGTGCAAGAGTAGCGGGAAGCTCCTACAATGAGCAGTTCTTC | NA | TRBD2 | TRBJ2-1 | TRBV20-1
CASSPGETEAFF | TGTGCCAGCTCACCGGGGGAGACTGAAGCTTTCTTT | many | NA | TRBJ1-1 | TRBV18
CASSLTHIGQETQYF | TGCGCCAGCAGCCTTACCCACATAGGGCAAGAGACCCAGTACTTC | few | NA | TRBJ2-5 | TRBV5-1
CSATDIVSEQYF | TGCAGTGCTACGGACATAGTCTCCGAGCAGTACTTC | many | NA | TRBJ2-7 | TRBV20-1
CASARGGGNTGELFF | TGTGCCAGCGCCCGGGGCGGGGGAAACACCGGGGAGCTGTTTTTT | NA | TRBD2 | TRBJ2-2 | TRBV6-1
CATSSGSGAKNIQYF | TGTGCCACCAGTAGCGGGAGTGGGGCCAAAAACATTCAGTACTTC | many | TRBD2 | TRBJ2-4 | TRBV24-1
CSARDYRSYNEQFF | TGCAGTGCCCGGGACTACCGCTCCTACAATGAGCAGTTCTTC | NA | TRBD2 | TRBJ2-1 | TRBV20-1
CSVVGQGVNEQYF | TGCAGCGTTGTCGGACAGGGGGTCAACGAGCAGTACTTC | few | TRBD1 | TRBJ2-7 | TRBV29-1
CASSSSVEAFF | TGCGCCAGCAGCTCCAGCGTTGAAGCTTTCTTT | many | NA | TRBJ1-1 | TRBV5-1
CASTPGQGRYSPQHF | TGTGCCAGCACCCCAGGCCAGGGGAGGTACTCGCCCCAGCATTTT | many | NA | TRBJ1-5 | TRBV6-1
CASSPGTCGYEQYF | TGCGCCAGCAGCCCGGGGACTTGCGGATACGAGCAGTACTTC | NA | NA | TRBJ2-7 | TRBV5-1
CASSLYFGQPQHF | TGCGCCAGCAGCTTATACTTTGGGCAGCCCCAGCATTTT | few | NA | TRBJ1-5 | TRBV5-1
CASSLYSPRGGDETQYF | TGTGCCAGCAGTTTATACTCTCCCAGGGGAGGTGACGAGACCCAGTACTTC | many | NA | TRBJ2-5 | TRBV27
CSVVASGRGSYNEQFF | TGCAGCGTTGTAGCTAGCGGGAGGGGCTCCTACAATGAGCAGTTCTTC | few | TRBD2 | TRBJ2-1 | TRBV29-1
CASSESGTGTYEQYF | TGCGCCAGCAGCGAATCCGGGACAGGGACCTACGAGCAGTACTTC | few | TRBD1 | TRBJ2-7 | TRBV5-1
CSAPLASSYNEQFF | TGCAGTGCTCCTCTAGCGAGCTCCTACAATGAGCAGTTCTTC | NA | NA | TRBJ2-1 | TRBV20-1
CASSLGDSFDYGYTF | TGTGCCAGCAGCCTGGGGGACAGCTTCGACTATGGCTACACCTTC | few | TRBD1 | TRBJ1-2 | TRBV9
CSAVGARTNEKLFF | TGCAGTGCAGTGGGAGCGCGAACTAATGAAAAACTGTTTTTT | few | NA | TRBJ1-4 | TRBV20-1
CASSPGTLSSYEQYF | TGTGCCAGCAGTCCCGGGACACTAAGCTCCTACGAGCAGTACTTC | few | NA | TRBJ2-7 | TRBV27
CSVEDSTDRVNTDTQYF | TGCAGCGTTGAAGATTCCACGGACAGGGTGAACACAGATACGCAGTATTTT | few | TRBD1 | TRBJ2-3 | TRBV29-1
CAWDSQYEQYF | TGTGCCTGGGACTCTCAATACGAGCAGTACTTC | NA | NA | TRBJ2-7 | TRBV30
CASDGGPYEQYF | TGTGCCAGCGATGGCGGCCCCTACGAGCAGTACTTC | NA | NA | TRBJ2-7 | TRBV2
CASSRTTANTEAFF | TGTGCCAGCAGCCGAACGACGGCGAACACTGAAGCTTTCTTT | few | NA | TRBJ1-1 | TRBV6-1
CSAQRQGGNTIYF | TGCAGTGCTCAGAGACAGGGCGGAAACACCATATATTTT | few | TRBD1 | TRBJ1-3 | TRBV20-1
CASSYSRGTEHPNYGYTF | TGTGCCAGCAGTTACTCGAGAGGGACAGAGCATCCCAACTATGGCTACACCTTC | NA | TRBD1 | TRBJ1-2 | TRBV6-2/TRBV6-3
CSASQEAYEQYF | TGCAGTGCTAGCCAGGAAGCCTACGAGCAGTACTTC | many | NA | TRBJ2-7 | TRBV20-1
CASSLGAGGNTEAFF | TGTGCCAGCAGTTTAGGCGCAGGGGGGAACACTGAAGCTTTCTTT | NA | TRBD1 | TRBJ1-1 | TRBV27
CASSRGEGDMAFF | TGCGCCAGCAGCCGGGGGGAGGGTGATATGGCTTTCTTT | NA | NA | TRBJ1-1 | TRBV5-1
CASSFGDKIYEQYF | TGCGCCAGCAGCTTCGGTGACAAGATCTACGAGCAGTACTTC | NA | NA | TRBJ2-7 | TRBV5-1
CASSLTSGGYTDTQYF | TGTGCCAGCAGCTTGACTAGCGGGGGGTACACAGATACGCAGTATTTT | NA | TRBD2 | TRBJ2-3 | TRBV7-9
CASTPGQGRVEQYF | TGTGCCAGCACCCCAGGTCAGGGGAGGGTCGAGCAGTACTTC | few | NA | TRBJ2-7 | TRBV2
CASSYGGVQGETQYF | TGTGCCAGCAGCTATGGGGGGGTCCAAGGAGAGACCCAGTACTTC | few | TRBD2 | TRBJ2-5 | TRBV7-9
CASSLGSGRVGEQFF | TGTGCCAGCAGTTTAGGTAGCGGGAGGGTAGGTGAGCAGTTCTTC | NA | TRBD2 | TRBJ2-1 | TRBV27
CASSVGLAASYEQYF | TGTGCCAGCAGCGTCGGACTAGCGGCTTCCTACGAGCAGTACTTC | NA | TRBD2 | TRBJ2-7 | TRBV9
CASSSGSSYEQYF | TGCGCCAGCAGCTCAGGGAGCTCCTACGAGCAGTACTTC | many | NA | TRBJ2-7 | TRBV5-1
CASSQEWGTRRTDTQYF | TGCGCCAGCAGCCAAGAGTGGGGAACACGGAGGACAGATACGCAGTATTTT | many | NA | TRBJ2-3 | TRBV4-1
CASSQPPRTGGHEQYF | TGCGCCAGCAGCCAACCTCCCCGGACAGGGGGCCACGAGCAGTACTTC | NA | TRBD1 | TRBJ2-7 | TRBV4-3
CASSYGTESTDTQYF | TGTGCCAGCAGTTACGGGACGGAAAGCACAGATACGCAGTATTTT | NA | NA | TRBJ2-3 | TRBV6-5
CSVLAGGLYEQYF | TGCAGCGTCCTAGCGGGGGGGCTCTACGAGCAGTACTTC | NA | TRBD2 | TRBJ2-7 | TRBV29-1
CSAFTSGRAREQFF | TGCAGTGCCTTTACTAGCGGGAGAGCCCGTGAGCAGTTCTTC | NA | TRBD2 | TRBJ2-1 | TRBV20-1
CASSFVRYTGELFF | TGTGCCAGCAGCTTCGTCCGGTACACCGGGGAGCTGTTTTTT | NA | NA | TRBJ2-2 | TRBV11-2
CASRAGLTGEQYF | TGTGCCAGCAGGGCCGGCCTGACGGGGGAGCAGTACTTC | many | NA | TRBJ2-7 | TRBV6-1
CASSEPPAAGLTDTQYF | TGTGCCAGCAGTGAACCCCCAGCGGCAGGCCTCACAGATACGCAGTATTTT | few | NA | TRBJ2-3 | TRBV25-1
CASSLIEGFSYEQYF | TGTGCCAGCAGCTTAATCGAGGGCTTCTCCTACGAGCAGTACTTC | few | NA | TRBJ2-7 | TRBV11-2